The clone carrying this TCR beta chain was counted a single time. Its antigen remains unknown. The data were obtained in a study of cytomegalovirus exposure and HLA in healthy donors. Study-level background: The study placed approximately 81% of its approximately 400 genotyped donors in the Caucasian-associated ancestry cluster. Study conclusions and caveats: Presence/absence analyses rested on an assumption that sequencing depth was roughly uniform across donors.

Germline values: CDR1 LNHDA, CDR2 SQIVND (reference sequence). V was clipped by 7 bases and J by 0 bases, with 15 bases between them. This CDR3 region has 15 residues. A multiplex PCR was run with 60 Vbeta primers and 13 Jbeta primers. Clones were read by immunoSEQ multiplex PCR, and TCRdb kept only the in-frame ones, dropping some. Altogether around 75,000 clones are present, around 78% being singletons, with the ten largest covering nearly 3.5%. The rearrangement links TRBV19 to TRBJ1-2; tentatively, D is TRBD1 (5 bases). The sequenced sample was PBMCs. This clonotype originated in a man aged 35-49 years in good health and CMV-seronegative. The CDR3 spells CASTPTGKANYGYTF. In nucleotides, the CDR3 is TGTGCCAGTACCCCAACAGGAAAGGCTAACTATGGCTACACCTTC.